One TCR beta chain is described in this entry. Its antigen is as yet unknown. This sample is drawn from a study of identical twins. The study's findings and limits: The authors noted that invariant MAIT and iNKT cells could partly confound zero-insertion analyses. Conclusions relied on cross-sectional statistical analysis, not following the same donors. Memory repertoires showed no such pattern, whereas abundant cord blood beta clonotypes carried fewer insertions.

Unique molecular identifiers were present on the cDNA, and a universal primer site came from template switching. In TCRdb, the 5' RACE reads were re-called with MiXCR into one record per CDR3 protein. The table lists 1.5 million to 2 million distinct CDR3 sequences, less than 35% of them singletons, with less than 0.35% in the top ten. Sequenced material: cord blood. The clonotype originates from a newborn girl in good health.

The CDR3 DNA sequence: TGCAGTGCTAGAGAAAGGGAGACCCAGTACTTC. Encoded protein: CSARERETQYF. The genes are TRBV20-1 and TRBJ2-5; D not resolved. CDR1 is DFQATT, CDR2 SNEGSKA, per germline (reference sequence). V shed 0 bases and J shed 5 bases, with 4 bases lying between them. The CDR3 is made up of 11 amino acids.